Below, 32 T cell receptor beta chains from the same sample are listed, as sequenced in a study of blood T cell repertoires in COVID-19. Here immunoSEQ multiplex PCR was the method, and the copy in TCRdb shows in-frame clones only, minus some. The profile shows around 250,000 clones, almost 85% of them singletons. The sequencing input was peripheral blood. The receptor source for this set is a woman over 75 with acute or convalescent COVID-19.

V and J are TRBV4-3 and TRBJ2-3; D may be TRBD2 (7 bases). Deletions cut 0 bases from V and 4 bases from J, with 17 bases between. This CDR3 is 17 amino acids long. Per germline, CDR1 LGHNA and CDR2 YSLEER. For the CDR3, the DNA is TGCGCCAGCAGCCAAGATAGGGGGGGAACGCAGGCAGATACGCAGTATTTT. Translating gives CASSQDRGGTQADTQYF.

This rearrangement joins TRBV2 to TRBJ1-6, with D maybe TRBD1 (5 bases). CDR1 SNHLY and CDR2 FYNNEI come from the germline V gene. The V end was cut by 4 bases, the J end by 11 bases, with 12 bases between. There are 13 residues in the CDR3. The CDR3: CASSASRVPPLHF. CDR3 nucleotides: TGTGCCAGCAGTGCTTCCAGGGTTCCACCCCTCCACTTT.

The chain uses TRBV5-4 and TRBJ2-7; D gene unclear. Trimming removed 2 bases from V and 7 bases from J, with 19 bases in between. This CDR3 is 15 amino acids long. Per germline, CDR1 SGHNT and CDR2 YYREEE (reference sequence). The CDR3 here is CASSFSVTRYEEQYF. The CDR3 nucleotides read TGTGCCAGCAGCTTCTCTGTGACTCGGTACGAGGAGCAGTACTTC.

The chain has TRBV12-5 and TRBJ1-2, with D uncertain. This CDR3 has 11 amino acids. Germline V gives CDR1 LGHNT, CDR2 FRNRAP. V gave up 5 bases and J gave up 4 bases, with 5 bases separating them. The CDR3 here is CASGPFYGYTF. As DNA, the CDR3 is TGTGCTAGTGGTCCATTCTATGGCTACACCTTC. Supplemented by reference TRBV12-5 and TRBJ1-2, the full variable domain reads DARVTQTPRHKVTEMGQEVTMRCQPILGHNTVFWYRQTMMQGLELLAYFRNRAPLDDSGMPKDRFSAEMPDATLATLKIQPSEPRDSAVYFCASGPFYGYTFGSGTRLTVV.

The gene calls are TRBV7-6 and TRBJ1-4; tentatively, D is TRBD1 (5 bases). The germline V gene encodes CDR1 SGHVS and CDR2 FNYEAQ. Trimming took off 4 bases at V and 8 bases at J, with 11 bases between the two ends. The CDR3 extends over 13 amino acids. This chain's CDR3 is CASSSSGGEKLFF. In DNA, the CDR3 is TGTGCCAGCAGCTCCTCGGGGGGGGAAAAACTGTTTTTT.

This clone was detected once. This chain joins TRBV28 and TRBJ1-2, with 8 positions matching TRBD1. V lost 5 bases and J lost 3; bases outside the gene matches: 5. Germline V gene sequence: CDR1 MDHEN, CDR2 SYDVKM. The CDR3 length is 14 residues. The CDR3 coding sequence is TGTGCCAGCAGTGGGACAGGCACAGACTATGGCTACACCTTC. Protein product: CASSGTGTDYGYTF.

Concerning this clone: At the DNA level, this CDR3 is encoded by other sequences in the same sample as well. The rearrangement joins TRBV28 to TRBJ2-3; D is uncertain. The CDR3 covers 14 residues. Germline CDR1 reads MDHEN; CDR2 reads SYDVKM. Trimming removed 3 bases at V and 0 bases at J, with 7 bases between. The CDR3: CASSFSGSTDTQYF. CDR3 nucleotide sequence: TGTGCCAGCAGTTTTTCCGGGAGCACAGATACGCAGTATTTT.

This rearrangement joins TRBV23-1 to TRBJ2-1, with 12 bases identical to TRBD2. TRBV23-1 is known as an ORF, though its function is uncertain. The V segment lost 0 bases and the J segment 7 bases; nucleotides outside the gene matches: 13. The CDR3 has 19 residues. This CDR3 reads CASSQSGLAGGPRRNEQFF. CDR3 sequence (DNA): TGCGCCAGCAGTCAATCCGGTCTAGCGGGGGGGCCTCGAAGGAATGAGCAGTTCTTC.

The chain has TRBV6-2 or TRBV6-3 and TRBJ2-7, with D tentatively TRBD2 (6 bases). V was pared by 2 bases and J by 2 bases, with 13 bases between. CDR1 MNHEY and CDR2 SVGEGT come from the germline V gene. This CDR3 contains 15 residues. The chain's CDR3 is CASSYKLTGAYEQYF. CDR3 bases: TGTGCCAGCAGTTACAAACTTACGGGAGCCTACGAGCAGTACTTC.

J is TRBJ2-1 and V is TRBV3-1 (or the pseudogene TRBV3-2), with TRBD2 matching 10 bases. J gave up 8 bases and V 3 bases, and 4 bases lay outside the gene matches. This CDR3 contains 14 residues. From germline, CDR1 is LGHDT and CDR2 YNNKEL (reference sequence). The CDR3 sequence is CASSHSGGKDEQFF. The CDR3 DNA follows: TGTGCCAGCAGCCATAGCGGGGGGAAGGATGAGCAGTTCTTC.

The gene calls are TRBV7-2 and TRBJ1-1, with TRBD1 matching 7 bases. Germline V lookup: CDR1 SGHTA, CDR2 FQGNSA. There are 15 residues in the CDR3. V lost 2 bases and J lost 1; bases outside the gene matches: 4. CDR3 residues: CASSLLGQENTEAFF. As DNA, the CDR3 is TGTGCCAGCAGCTTATTAGGACAGGAGAACACTGAAGCTTTCTTT. The full variable domain, its missing parts supplied by reference TRBV7-2 and TRBJ1-1, is GAGVSQSPSNKVTEKGKDVELRCDPISGHTALYWYRQSLGQGLEFLIYFQGNSAPDKSGLPSDRFSAERTGGSVSTLTIQRTQQEDSAVYLCASSLLGQENTEAFFGQGTRLTVV.

The genes are TRBV4-1 and TRBJ2-7, with D perhaps TRBD2 (5 bases). CDR3 length: 12 residues. Germline loops: CDR1 MGHRA, CDR2 YSYEKL. V shed 2 bases and J shed 9 bases, with 11 bases lying between them. This chain's CDR3 is CASSQSGSSQYF. The CDR3 coding sequence is TGCGCCAGCAGCCAATCGGGGTCCTCGCAGTACTTC.

This chain connects TRBV6-5 to TRBJ1-5, with 7 bases fitting TRBD1. Germline CDR1 is MNHEY and CDR2 is SVGAGI. The CDR3 sequence is 14 residues long. V trimming: 6 bases; J trimming: 6 bases; junction bases outside the gene matches: 8. Written as DNA, the CDR3 is TGTGCCAGCAGCTCCGACAGGGCTGGTCAGCCCCAGCATTTT. Its protein product is CASSSDRAGQPQHF.

V usage is TRBV3-1 (or the pseudogene TRBV3-2) and J usage is TRBJ2-3; 7 bases are a match to TRBD1. Trimming cost V 1 base and J 0 bases; bases outside gene matches: 7. The CDR3 sequence is 17 residues long. Germline V gene sequence: CDR1 LGHDT, CDR2 YNNKEL (reference sequence). The DNA of the CDR3 is TGTGCCAGCAGCCAAGGATTCACAGGGGCTAGCACAGATACGCAGTATTTT. Translated: CASSQGFTGASTDTQYF.

This clone was seen only a few times. V gene TRBV5-4 combines with J gene TRBJ1-1; a possible D gene is TRBD1 (6 bases). The CDR3 has 14 residues. V was clipped by 0 bases and J by 2 bases, with 8 bases between them. CDR1 is SGHNT, CDR2 YYREEE, per germline (reference sequence). In nucleotides, the CDR3 is TGTGCCAGCAGCTTGGTGGGGGCTAACACTGAAGCTTTCTTT. Protein: CASSLVGANTEAFF.

The gene calls are TRBV18 and TRBJ2-7; 13 bases align to TRBD2. Germline V gives CDR1 KGHSH, CDR2 LQKENI. The CDR3 covers 12 residues. V lost 3 bases, J lost 12 bases, and 2 bases stayed unmatched. CDR3 sequence: CASSPGLAGLYF. DNA of the CDR3: TGTGCCAGCTCACCGGGACTAGCGGGACTGTACTTC.

This clone has just one count. Other DNA sequences of this sample code for an identical CDR3. V is TRBV6-1 and J is TRBJ1-1, with 11 bases that match TRBD1. Germline V lookup: CDR1 MNHNS, CDR2 SASEGT. V shed 0 bases and J 4 bases; nucleotides not matched to a gene: 7. The CDR3 is 17 amino acids. Here the CDR3 DNA reads TGTGCCAGCAGTGAAGCCCGGGACAGGGGGAGACGCACTGAAGCTTTCTTT. Translated, it gives CASSEARDRGRRTEAFF.

V gene TRBV6-5 combines with J gene TRBJ2-1; 10 positions match TRBD2. CDR1 and CDR2 from the germline V gene are MNHEY and SVGAGI. This CDR3 spans 13 amino acids. The ends lost 6 bases at V and 6 bases at J; junction bases unmatched: 2. The CDR3 DNA reads TGTGCCAGCAGCAGCGGGAGGGCCAATGAGCAGTTCTTC. Its protein is CASSSGRANEQFF.

This chain joins TRBV5-1 and TRBJ1-6; tentatively, D is TRBD1 (5 bases). The germline V and J ends were trimmed by 4 bases and 8 bases, with 10 bases remaining between them. The germline CDR1 and CDR2 sequences are SGHRS and YFSETQ. CDR3 length: 13 amino acids. The CDR3 DNA sequence: TGCGCCAGCAGCGCGACCAGGGATTCACCCCTCCACTTT. Protein: CASSATRDSPLHF.

This clone was seen only a few times. The chain is built from TRBV5-1 and TRBJ1-1; 7 nucleotides match TRBD1. The CDR3 runs to 16 residues. Germline loops: CDR1 SGHRS, CDR2 YFSETQ. J was trimmed by 3 bases and V by 7 bases; bases with no gene match: 15. CDR3 residues: CASAPIGAGGYTEAFF. In DNA form, the CDR3 reads TGCGCCAGCGCCCCAATAGGGGCAGGGGGGTACACTGAAGCTTTCTTT.

The J gene is TRBJ1-2, the V gene TRBV28; 9 bases match TRBD1. The CDR3 consists of 18 residues. Germline loops: CDR1 MDHEN, CDR2 SYDVKM. Trimming removed 5 bases from V and 6 bases from J; junction bases left unmatched: 19. This chain's CDR3 is CASSPFRTGVVRVNGYTF. For the CDR3, the DNA is TGTGCCAGCAGTCCCTTTCGGACAGGGGTGGTGAGAGTGAATGGCTACACCTTC.

In DNA, the CDR3 is TGTGCCAGAAGTATCCGGACAGTTCGGAGCTCCTACGAGCAGTACTTC. Encoded protein: CARSIRTVRSSYEQYF. V usage is TRBV7-5 and J usage is TRBJ2-7; the table's D call TRBD1 went unverified against the DNA. TRBV7-5 is described as a pseudogene. This CDR3 region has 16 residues.

This clone was seen just once. The sample contains more than one DNA sequence encoding this CDR3. This chain uses TRBV9 with TRBJ2-3; 12 bases align to TRBD2. The V gene's germline CDR1 is SGDLS and CDR2 YYNGEE. Trimming cost V 0 bases and J 4 bases; bases outside gene matches: 3. The CDR3 extends over 16 amino acids. The CDR3 reads CASSVAPSGGADTQYF. CDR3 sequence (DNA): TGTGCCAGCAGCGTAGCCCCTAGCGGGGGGGCAGATACGCAGTATTTT.

V usage is TRBV15 and J usage is TRBJ2-7; no definite D call. The V end lost 0 bases, the J end lost 4 bases, and 13 bases lay between the germline ends. Germline-derived CDR1 and CDR2 are LNHNV and YYDKDF (reference sequence). The CDR3 covers 15 residues. The CDR3 sequence: CATSRDSSSRYEQYF. CDR3 DNA sequence: TGTGCCACCAGCAGAGACAGTAGTAGCCGGTACGAGCAGTACTTC.

V and J are TRBV28 and TRBJ1-4, with 7 bases identical to TRBD1. Germline values: CDR1 MDHEN, CDR2 SYDVKM. After removal of 4 bases from V and 4 bases from J, the junction contained 6 bases not matched to a gene. This CDR3 is 15 amino acids long. Here the CDR3 reads CASSSGGGFNEKLFF. The DNA for the CDR3 is TGTGCCAGCAGTTCGGGAGGGGGCTTTAATGAAAAACTGTTTTTT.

This clone was seen more than once but under ten times. V usage is TRBV19 and J usage is TRBJ1-5; 7 bases are a match to TRBD1. Trimming cost V 8 bases and J 7 bases; bases outside gene matches: 5. Looked up from germline, CDR1 is LNHDA and CDR2 is SQIVND (reference sequence). There are 12 residues in the CDR3. As DNA, the CDR3 is TGTGCCAGTGGACAGGCCAGCCAGCCCCAGCATTTT. It yields the protein CASGQASQPQHF.

This clone was counted a single time. The chain joins TRBV11-3 to TRBJ2-2; perhaps TRBD1 as D (5 bases). Germline V gene lookup returns CDR1 SGHNT and CDR2 YENEEA. The length of the CDR3 is 13 residues. Trimming removed 3 bases from V and 5 bases from J, with 7 bases in between. The CDR3 bases are TGTGCCAGCAGCTTTCAGGGTACCGGGGAGCTGTTTTTT. It encodes CASSFQGTGELFF. The entire variable domain, with the rest obtained from reference TRBV11-3 and TRBJ2-2, is as follows: EAGVVQSPRYKIIEKKQPVAFWCNPISGHNTLYWYLQNLGQGPELLIRYENEEAVDDSQLPKDRFSAERLKGVDSTLKIQPAELGDSAVYLCASSFQGTGELFFGEGSRLTVL.

This chain uses TRBV28 with TRBJ1-5; D gene ambiguous. This CDR3 has 11 amino acids. Germline CDR1 and CDR2: MDHEN and SYDVKM. Trimming pared 4 bases from V and 5 bases from J, leaving 3 bases between. The CDR3 DNA sequence: TGTGCCAGCAGTTCCTATCAGCCCCAGCATTTT. Translating it yields CASSSYQPQHF.

This chain links TRBV7-6 with TRBJ2-3; D is perhaps TRBD2 (5 bases). Trimming shortened V by 5 bases and J by 2 bases, and 17 bases separated the two germline ends. Germline V CDR1 and CDR2: SGHVS, FNYEAQ. The CDR3 spans 16 residues. CDR3 sequence: CASSPPTGGTTDTQYF. As DNA, the CDR3 is TGTGCCAGCAGCCCTCCGACCGGAGGAACCACAGATACGCAGTATTTT.

The sample holds one count of this clone. The chain is built from TRBV6-2 or TRBV6-3 and TRBJ1-2; the D is unclear. Germline V gives CDR1 MNHEY, CDR2 SVGEGT. V shed 6 bases and J shed 3 bases, with 8 bases lying between them. This CDR3 is built from 12 residues. DNA for the CDR3: TGTGCCAGCAGCCAGGAGGACTATGGCTACACCTTC. Translated, it gives CASSQEDYGYTF.

The CDR3 spells CASSHECDTIYF. CDR3 DNA: TGCGCCAGCAGTCATGAGTGTGACACCATATATTTT. This chain joins TRBV23-1 and TRBJ1-3; no definite D call. TRBV23-1 is annotated as an ORF whose role is uncertain. This CDR3 is 12 amino acids long. V dropped 3 bases and J dropped 8 bases, with 8 bases sitting between them.

V usage is TRBV6-6 and J usage is TRBJ1-4; D might be TRBD1 (6 bases). Trimming took off 2 bases at V and 6 bases at J, with 16 bases between the two ends. Per the germline V gene, CDR1 is MNHNY and CDR2 is SVGAGI (reference sequence). The CDR3 spans 16 residues. CDR3 residues: CASSYQTLRTDEKLFF. As DNA, the CDR3 is TGTGCCAGCAGTTACCAAACCCTTAGGACAGATGAAAAACTGTTTTTT.